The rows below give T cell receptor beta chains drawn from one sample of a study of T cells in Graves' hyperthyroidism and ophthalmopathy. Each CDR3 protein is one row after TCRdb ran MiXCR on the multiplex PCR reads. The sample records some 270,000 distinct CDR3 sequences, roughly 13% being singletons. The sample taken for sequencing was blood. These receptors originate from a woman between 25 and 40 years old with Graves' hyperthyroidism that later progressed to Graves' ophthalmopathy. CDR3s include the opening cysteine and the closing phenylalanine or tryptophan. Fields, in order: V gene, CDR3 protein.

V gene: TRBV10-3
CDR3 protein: CASKDRGQTDTQYF

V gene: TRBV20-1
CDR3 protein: CSAPDSSYNEQFF

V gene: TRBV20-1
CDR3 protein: CSAGSGAGYNEQFF

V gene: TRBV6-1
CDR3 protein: CASSAEYSNQPQHF

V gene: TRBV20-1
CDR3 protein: CSASVGVRYGYTF

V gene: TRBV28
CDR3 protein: CASKAGGELFF

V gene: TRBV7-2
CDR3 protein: CASSLTRQGGYEQYF

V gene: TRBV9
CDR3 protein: CASSAARDTRMNTEAFF

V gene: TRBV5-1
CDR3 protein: CASSWESGGTEAFF

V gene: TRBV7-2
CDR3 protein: CASSLGSVEQYF

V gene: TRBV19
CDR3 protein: CASSTLAGGPYEQYF